At least ten counts were recorded for the clone carrying this TCR beta chain. The source of the sample is a study of identical twins. Carrying unique molecular identifiers, the cDNA also gained a universal primer site through template switching. TCRdb re-derived calls from the 5' RACE reads in MiXCR, one entry per CDR3 protein. Of hundreds of thousands of distinct CDR3 sequences in the sample, 6% to 6.5% are singletons; the top ten hold 1.5% to 2%. The source material was naive T cells sorted from blood. The sequence was collected from a man younger than 35 in good health.

The CDR3 DNA reads TGTGCCACCAGTGACCCAGGACGGACAAACTATGGCTACACCTTC. This encodes CATSDPGRTNYGYTF. This chain links TRBV24-1 with TRBJ1-2, with D tentatively TRBD1 (5 bases). The germline gives CDR1 KGHDR, CDR2 SFDVKD. Deletions cut 4 bases from V and 2 bases from J, with 13 bases between. The CDR3 length is 15 residues.